This T cell receptor (beta chain) was found in a study of T cell responses to AZD1222 COVID-19 vaccine. This clone was counted once. The antigen is undetermined. Clones were sequenced by immunoSEQ multiplex PCR, and TCRdb holds only the in-frame ones, with some missing. The sample comprises about 270,000 clones, around 93% of which are singletons, and less than 0.6% rests with the top ten. The germline V gene encodes CDR1 SGDLS and CDR2 YYNGEE. This CDR3 region has 15 residues. The V end was cut by 1 base, the J end by 7 bases, with 14 bases between. Findings of the study overall: Clonal diversity may have been underestimated in mostly white British donors. It was only after the peak T cell response that any repertoires were sampled. The span of vaccine-associated CD4 TCRs extended across spike, with dominance at 160-218 and 743-854. After two AZD1222 doses, spike-specific TCR breadth and depth rose versus day 0.

The sample here was peripheral blood, taken 28 days after the second AZD1222 dose. This chain links TRBV9 with TRBJ1-4; maybe TRBD1 (5 bases). This TCR was recovered from an adult who received the AZD1222 COVID-19 vaccine. As DNA, the CDR3 is TGTGCCAGCAGCGTATCCGGGGGGGACCGTGAAAAACTGTTTTTT. Its protein is CASSVSGGDREKLFF.